Presented here are 24 T cell receptor beta chains from one specimen sequenced in a study of blood T cell repertoires in COVID-19. Here immunoSEQ multiplex PCR was the method, and the copy in TCRdb shows in-frame clones only, minus some. The sample gives some 260,000 clones, more than 75% of which show up once; 0.95% to 1% is in the top ten. Sample: peripheral blood. These receptors were taken from a woman aged 40 to 55 who had recovered from COVID-19.

This chain uses TRBV6-5 with TRBJ1-2, with D uncertain. CDR1 and CDR2 from the germline V gene are MNHEY and SVGAGI. Trimming shortened V by 2 bases and J by 5 bases, and 12 bases separated the two germline ends. The CDR3 has 14 amino acids. The CDR3 reads CASSYGPGLYGYTF. As DNA, the CDR3 is TGTGCCAGCAGTTACGGTCCCGGACTATATGGCTACACCTTC.

The chain links TRBV6-5 to TRBJ1-2, with TRBD1 matching over 7 bases. The CDR3 has 13 amino acids. V lost 4 bases and J lost 3; bases outside the gene matches: 2. Germline V gives CDR1 MNHEY, CDR2 SVGAGI. The CDR3 loop is CASSWQGDYGYTF. In DNA form, the CDR3 reads TGTGCCAGCAGTTGGCAGGGGGACTATGGCTACACCTTC.

This chain links TRBV11-3 with TRBJ2-3, with 7 bases fitting TRBD2. This CDR3 region has 13 residues. CDR1 is SGHNT, CDR2 YENEEA, per germline. V lost 3 bases and J lost 4; bases outside the gene matches: 1. Here the CDR3 reads CASSFRGADTQYF. CDR3 nucleotides: TGTGCCAGCAGCTTCCGGGGGGCAGATACGCAGTATTTT. The entire variable domain, with the rest obtained from reference TRBV11-3 and TRBJ2-3, is as follows: EAGVVQSPRYKIIEKKQPVAFWCNPISGHNTLYWYLQNLGQGPELLIRYENEEAVDDSQLPKDRFSAERLKGVDSTLKIQPAELGDSAVYLCASSFRGADTQYFGPGTRLTVL.

V usage is TRBV3-1 (or the pseudogene TRBV3-2) and J usage is TRBJ1-6; no definite D call. There are 13 residues in the CDR3. Germline CDR1 reads LGHDT; CDR2 reads YNNKEL (reference sequence). V was trimmed by 4 bases and J by 5 bases, leaving 6 bases between them. The CDR3 DNA sequence: TGTGCCAGCAGCCCAGACGATAATTCACCCCTCCACTTT. Protein sequence: CASSPDDNSPLHF.

The J gene is TRBJ1-2, the V gene TRBV6-2 or TRBV6-3; perhaps TRBD1 as D (6 bases). The V gene lost 2 bases and the J gene lost 4 bases, with 14 bases spanning the gap. Germline lookup yields CDR1 MNHEY and CDR2 SVGEGT. The CDR3 loop spans 15 amino acids. The CDR3 reads CASSYRSGETYGYTF. CDR3 DNA: TGTGCCAGCAGTTACCGGTCAGGGGAGACCTATGGCTACACCTTC.

The chain uses TRBV18 and TRBJ2-3; 7 positions match TRBD1. The CDR3 runs 15 residues. V shed 1 base and J 6 bases; nucleotides not matched to a gene: 7. CDR1 KGHSH and CDR2 LQKENI come from the germline V gene. CDR3 protein: CASSPLPTGADTQYF. The CDR3 nucleotides are TGTGCCAGCTCACCACTCCCAACAGGGGCGGATACGCAGTATTTT.

The chain has TRBV11-2 and TRBJ2-5, with 10 bases lining up with TRBD2. Trimming at V came to 6 bases and at J to 2 bases, leaving 6 bases not matched to a gene. The CDR3 is 15 residues long. Germline CDR1 is SGHAT and CDR2 is FQNNGV. The CDR3 protein is CASRSTSGAQETQYF. The CDR3, as DNA: TGTGCCAGCAGGTCTACTAGCGGGGCACAAGAGACCCAGTACTTC.

The rearrangement uses TRBV6-6 and TRBJ2-3; 8 bases line up with TRBD2. The V gene's germline CDR1 is MNHNY and CDR2 SVGAGI (reference sequence). V lost 5 bases, J lost 3 bases, and 13 bases stayed unmatched. This CDR3 is built from 17 residues. The CDR3 nucleotides are TGTGCCAGCAGTCGCCTCGGGAGCGGGAGTCTGACAGATACGCAGTATTTT. Protein sequence: CASSRLGSGSLTDTQYF.

This clone was observed a single time. The gene calls are TRBV29-1 and TRBJ1-5; TRBD1 matches 7 bases. Per the germline V gene, CDR1 is SQVTM and CDR2 is ANQGSEA. The CDR3 spans 13 residues. With 7 bases clipped from V and 2 bases from J, the junction kept 5 bases outside the gene matches. The CDR3 here is CSAGDSGNQPQHF. CDR3 sequence (DNA): TGCAGCGCCGGGGACAGCGGCAATCAGCCCCAGCATTTT. Combining the CDR3 with reference TRBV29-1 and TRBJ1-5 gives the whole variable domain SAVISQKPSRDICQRGTSLTIQCQVDSQVTMMFWYRQQPGQSLTLIATANQGSEATYESGFVIDKFPISRPNLTFSTLTVSNMSPEDSSIYLCSAGDSGNQPQHFGDGTRLSIL.

J is TRBJ2-1 and V is TRBV11-3, with TRBD2 identical over 14 bases. This CDR3 spans 15 amino acids. Germline V gives CDR1 SGHNT, CDR2 YENEEA. The V and J ends lost 3 bases and 8 bases, in that order; junction bases with no gene match: 3. The DNA of the CDR3 is TGTGCCAGCAGCTTTGGGACTAGCGGGAGCGATGAGCAGTTCTTC. It encodes CASSFGTSGSDEQFF.

This clone was seen a handful of times. V usage is TRBV29-1 and J usage is TRBJ1-2; D unclear. The length of the CDR3 is 13 residues. V lost 5 bases and J lost 7, with 17 bases in between. Germline CDR1 is SQVTM and CDR2 is ANQGSEA. The CDR3 sequence is CSVSVAPEGGYTF. The CDR3 coding sequence is TGCAGCGTTTCGGTAGCCCCCGAGGGTGGCTACACCTTC.

This sequence joins TRBV13 and TRBJ2-7, with TRBD2 matching over 12 bases. The CDR3 runs 15 residues. The V gene end was trimmed by 1 base and the J gene end by 6 bases; junction bases not matched to a gene: 4. Per germline, CDR1 PRHDT and CDR2 FYEKMQ (reference sequence). CDR3 bases: TGTGCCAGCAGCTTAGCCCCTAGCGGGAGGGGCGAGCAGTACTTC. Its translation: CASSLAPSGRGEQYF.

The chain links TRBV7-9 to TRBJ2-7; 7 nucleotides align to TRBD1. Per the germline V gene, CDR1 is SEHNR and CDR2 is FQNEAQ (reference sequence). The CDR3 length is 13 residues. The junction had 2 bases not matched to a gene; V was cut back by 1 base and J by 5 bases. The CDR3 nucleotides read TGTGCCAGCAGCTTAGAAGGGACAGACGAGCAGTACTTC. As protein: CASSLEGTDEQYF.

The V and J genes are TRBV2 and TRBJ2-7; D is possibly TRBD1 (5 bases). This CDR3 contains 13 residues. V lost 2 bases, J lost 12 bases, and 17 bases lay in between. Germline V gene lookup returns CDR1 SNHLY and CDR2 FYNNEI. CDR3 sequence reads: CASSEWADIVGYF. CDR3 in DNA: TGTGCCAGCAGTGAATGGGCGGACATTGTTGGGTACTTC.

The V gene is TRBV5-8, the J gene TRBJ2-2; D is perhaps TRBD2 (5 bases). Trimming took off 3 bases at V and 7 bases at J, with 13 bases between the two ends. Looked up from germline, CDR1 is SGHTS and CDR2 is YDEGEE. CDR3 length: 14 residues. CDR3 sequence reads: CASSSAGVGGELFF. CDR3 sequence (DNA): TGTGCCAGCAGCTCGGCCGGGGTTGGCGGGGAGCTGTTTTTT.

This clone was seen only a few times. This chain uses TRBV9 with TRBJ2-7, with TRBD2 identical over 10 bases. This CDR3 is built from 14 residues. Trimming at V came to 3 bases and at J to 6 bases, leaving 6 bases not matched to a gene. Germline V CDR1 and CDR2: SGDLS, YYNGEE. The CDR3 is CASSASGRPLEQYF. CDR3 DNA: TGTGCCAGCAGCGCTAGCGGGAGACCCCTCGAGCAGTACTTC. Complete variable domain (other parts from reference TRBV9 and TRBJ2-7): DSGVTQTPKHLITATGQRVTLRCSPRSGDLSVYWYQQSLDQGLQFLIQYYNGEERAKGNILERFSAQQFPDLHSELNLSSLELGDSALYFCASSASGRPLEQYFGPGTRLTVT.

This chain uses TRBV19 with TRBJ2-5; D might be TRBD1 (6 bases). V lost 1 base, J lost 5 bases, and 14 bases lay in between. Germline V gives CDR1 LNHDA, CDR2 SQIVND (reference sequence). The CDR3 spans 15 residues. The CDR3 DNA reads TGTGCCAGTAGTATAGGGGCAGGGGTCGTGGAGACCCAGTACTTC. Residues: CASSIGAGVVETQYF.

V gene TRBV7-2 combines with J gene TRBJ1-2, with D perhaps TRBD1 (5 bases). This CDR3 has 16 amino acids. Trimming took 7 bases from V and 9 from J, leaving 27 bases between them. Germline CDR1 and CDR2: SGHTA and FQGNSA. CDR3 region: CASTPHPLSSGVRYTF. The CDR3 DNA sequence: TGTGCCAGCACCCCGCACCCACTGAGTTCGGGGGTTCGCTACACCTTC.

This clone has a single count. V is TRBV7-2 and J is TRBJ2-1; 8 nucleotides agree with TRBD2. V was clipped by 5 bases and J by 10 bases; unmatched bases: 10. The CDR3 is 14 amino acids. Germline CDR1 SGHTA, CDR2 FQGNSA. Here the CDR3 DNA reads TGTGCCAGCAGCCCAAAAAACTTAGCGGGGGAGCAGTTCTTC. Amino acids: CASSPKNLAGEQFF.

DNA of the CDR3: TGTGCCAGCAGCCCCGGGACAGGGGGCTCGGAGGAGCTGTTTTTT. Translation: CASSPGTGGSEELFF. This chain uses TRBV6-5 with TRBJ2-2; 12 bases are shared with TRBD1. In germline, CDR1 is MNHEY, CDR2 SVGAGI. The J segment lost 10 bases and the V segment lost 6 bases, leaving 9 bases of the junction unmatched. This CDR3 comprises 15 residues.

The gene calls are TRBV7-9 and TRBJ1-2, with 9 bases that match TRBD1. J gave up 3 bases and V 3 bases, and 8 bases lay outside the gene matches. The CDR3 is 16 residues long. Looked up from germline, CDR1 is SEHNR and CDR2 is FQNEAQ (reference sequence). The CDR3 protein is CASSFGGTGRDYGYTF. In DNA, the CDR3 is TGTGCCAGCAGCTTTGGTGGGACAGGGAGGGACTATGGCTACACCTTC.

The CDR3 reads CASSEGPNQPQHF. In DNA, the CDR3 is TGTGCCAGCAGTGAAGGGCCCAATCAGCCCCAGCATTTT. V and J are TRBV6-1 and TRBJ1-5, with D unclear. Germline assignment: CDR1 MNHNS and CDR2 SASEGT. The CDR3 consists of 13 residues. Trimming stripped 1 base from V and 3 bases from J, with 4 bases between.

The chain recombines TRBV1 with TRBJ1-1; the D call TRBD1 from the table was never checked on the DNA. TRBV1 is a listed pseudogene. The CDR3 is made up of 13 amino acids. The CDR3 DNA is TGCACCACCCTGCTGGTTGGTAGGGGTGAAGCTTTCTTT. Amino acid sequence: CTTLLVGRGEAFF.

This chain links TRBV11-3 with TRBJ2-2, with unresolved D. CDR1 and CDR2 from the germline V gene are SGHNT and YENEEA. The V end was cut by 4 bases, the J end by 7 bases, with 13 bases between. This CDR3 has 14 amino acids. CDR3 residues: CASSSWAPGGELFF. The CDR3 nucleotides read TGTGCCAGCAGCTCGTGGGCCCCTGGCGGGGAGCTGTTTTTT.